This is a list of T cell receptor beta chains from one sample in a study of PD-1 blockade in classical Hodgkin lymphoma. The repertoire was sequenced with immunoSEQ multiplex PCR; TCRdb's copy has only in-frame clones and lacks some. This sample has some 34,000 clones, with approximately 90% found just once. Sequences were obtained from CD4+ T cells from blood. Receptors originate from a human donor with classical Hodgkin lymphoma. CDR3s include the opening cysteine and the closing phenylalanine or tryptophan. The order of the fields is V gene, J gene, clone size, D gene, CDR3 protein, CDR3 DNA. D genes are given only for firm matches. Clone size appears in some rows only: once, few, many, or a class for an expanded clone.

TRBV10-3	TRBJ1-5	.	.	CAVAQGGQPQHF	TGTGCCGTTGCGCAGGGCGGTCAGCCCCAGCATTTT
TRBV14	TRBJ2-3	.	.	CASSQQDTQYF	TGTGCCAGCAGCCAGCAAGATACGCAGTATTTT
TRBV7-3	TRBJ2-3	.	TRBD2	CASSLTTSGGADTQYF	TGTGCCAGCAGCTTAACGACTAGCGGGGGGGCAGATACGCAGTATTTT
TRBV18	TRBJ2-2	.	.	CASSPPRGIGTGELFF	TGTGCCAGCTCACCACCTCGGGGTATTGGCACCGGGGAGCTGTTTTTT
TRBV5-1	TRBJ2-5	.	.	CASSFVIGGAGETQYF	TGCGCCAGCAGCTTCGTCATAGGAGGGGCCGGGGAGACCCAGTACTTC
TRBV11-2	TRBJ1-2	.	.	CASSFGEYGYTF	TGTGCCAGCAGCTTTGGGGAGTATGGCTACACCTTC
TRBV19	TRBJ1-2	.	TRBD1	CASAGPGQGIANYGYTF	TGTGCCAGTGCGGGACCGGGACAGGGCATAGCTAACTATGGCTACACCTTC
TRBV18	TRBJ1-2	.	.	CASSPQGKGNYGYTF	TGTGCCAGCTCACCACAGGGCAAGGGTAACTATGGCTACACCTTC
TRBV6-5	TRBJ2-7	.	TRBD1	CASRPGKGAVYEQYF	TGTGCCAGCAGACCCGGAAAGGGGGCAGTCTACGAGCAGTACTTC
TRBV5-1	TRBJ1-1	.	.	CASSSSTGKEEAFF	TGCGCCAGCAGCTCTTCAACAGGGAAGGAGGAAGCTTTCTTT
TRBV5-4	TRBJ2-5	.	TRBD2	CASSARGGSGGWGRETQYF	TGTGCCAGCAGCGCCCGTGGGGGTAGCGGGGGCTGGGGACGGGAGACCCAGTACTTC
TRBV10-3	TRBJ2-4	.	.	CAITADPVGNIQYF	TGTGCCATCACTGCGGACCCCGTGGGAAACATTCAGTACTTC
TRBV7-9	TRBJ2-1	once	.	CATRRRGALEEQFF	TGTGCCACCCGTAGGAGGGGAGCATTGGAAGAGCAGTTCTTC
TRBV7-2	TRBJ1-1	.	.	CASSFTRRERTEAFF	TGTGCCAGCAGCTTTACAAGGAGGGAGAGAACTGAAGCTTTCTTT
TRBV6-1	TRBJ1-2	once	.	CASSEQHGQGTYGYTF	TGTGCCAGCAGCGAACAACACGGGCAGGGGACCTATGGCTACACCTTC
TRBV4-1	TRBJ1-2	.	.	CASSQVGSRLTYGYTF	TGCGCCAGCAGCCAAGTTGGCAGCCGCCTGACCTATGGCTACACCTTC
TRBV5-1	TRBJ2-1	.	.	CASSLVAGSYNEQFF	TGCGCCAGCAGCTTGGTGGCAGGTTCCTACAATGAGCAGTTCTTC
TRBV30	TRBJ1-2	.	.	CAWRQGIVDYGYTF	TGTGCCTGGAGGCAGGGGATAGTAGACTATGGCTACACCTTC
TRBV5-1	TRBJ1-6	.	TRBD1	CASSSTGDNSPLHF	TGCGCCAGCAGCTCCACAGGGGACAATTCACCCCTCCACTTT
TRBV7-6	TRBJ1-1	.	TRBD1	CASSPRDRGPPGGTEAFF	TGTGCCAGCAGCCCCCGGGACAGGGGGCCCCCTGGGGGCACTGAAGCTTTCTTT
TRBV11-2	TRBJ1-2	.	.	CASSLSRTDGYTF	TGTGCCAGCAGCTTGAGCAGGACGGATGGCTACACCTTC
TRBV6-5	TRBJ1-2	.	.	CASSADLGSGYTF	TGTGCCAGCAGTGCAGACTTGGGATCTGGCTACACCTTC
TRBV2	TRBJ1-4	.	.	CASSQEKATNEKLFF	TGTGCCAGCAGTCAAGAGAAGGCCACTAATGAAAAACTGTTTTTT
TRBV18	TRBJ2-7	.	TRBD2	CASSLGAGGTRGEQYF	TGTGCCAGCTCACTAGGAGCGGGAGGTACGCGAGGGGAGCAGTACTTC
TRBV29-1	TRBJ2-5	.	TRBD1	CSVVGQEETQYF	TGCAGCGTCGTGGGACAGGAAGAGACCCAGTACTTC
TRBV4-2	TRBJ1-1	.	TRBD1	CASSQSPGQGANTEAFF	TGTGCCAGCAGCCAAAGTCCCGGACAGGGGGCCAACACTGAAGCTTTCTTT
TRBV7-5	TRBJ2-4	once	.	CARFWGGRSKNIQYF	TGTGCCAGATTCTGGGGCGGCAGGTCCAAAAACATTCAGTACTTC
TRBV7-5	TRBJ2-2	.	.	CARSLGGTGHPGELFF	TGTGCCAGAAGCTTAGGGGGAACAGGCCACCCCGGGGAGCTGTTTTTT
TRBV6-5	TRBJ1-4	once	.	CASSYQAEPPVRLFF	TGTGCCAGCAGTTACCAGGCTGAACCCCCAGTACGACTGTTTTTT
TRBV7-2	TRBJ2-7	.	.	CASSSRATYEQYF	TGTGCCAGCAGCTCCCGGGCGACCTACGAGCAGTACTTC
TRBV10-3	TRBJ2-7	.	TRBD1	CAIRQGADEQYF	TGTGCCATCAGGCAGGGGGCTGACGAGCAGTACTTC
TRBV5-5	TRBJ2-2	.	.	CASSQEEGPYTGELFF	TGCGCCAGCAGCCAAGAGGAGGGGCCCTACACCGGGGAGCTGTTTTTT
TRBV11-3	TRBJ2-7	.	.	CASSLERENEQYF	TGTGCCAGCAGCTTAGAACGGGAGAACGAGCAGTACTTC
TRBV5-4	TRBJ2-2	.	.	CASGLAGVNTGELFF	TGTGCCAGCGGCCTTGCGGGTGTGAACACCGGGGAGCTGTTTTTT
TRBV5-1	TRBJ2-7	.	TRBD1	CASSPGIGQGTYEQYF	TGCGCCAGCAGCCCGGGAATAGGACAGGGAACCTACGAGCAGTACTTC
TRBV5-4	TRBJ1-1	.	.	CASSPGRRERTEAFF	TGTGCCAGCAGCCCTGGAAGGAGGGAAAGGACTGAAGCTTTCTTT
TRBV6-5	TRBJ1-2	.	.	CASSYSRQANYGYTF	TGTGCCAGCAGTTACTCGAGACAGGCTAACTATGGCTACACCTTC
TRBV2	TRBJ2-5	.	.	CASGEETQYF	TGTGCCAGCGGAGAGGAGACCCAGTACTTC
TRBV6-6	TRBJ2-2	.	TRBD2	CASSYGLAGAGELFF	TGTGCCAGCAGTTACGGACTAGCGGGAGCCGGGGAGCTGTTTTTT
TRBV14	TRBJ2-7	.	.	CASSQDRLIEQYF	TGTGCCAGCAGCCAAGATCGGCTGATAGAGCAGTACTTC
TRBV2	TRBJ2-7	.	.	CASREGTYEQYF	TGTGCCAGCAGGGAGGGGACCTACGAGCAGTACTTC
TRBV7-9	TRBJ1-2	.	TRBD1	CASSLGDRDILHYGYTF	TGTGCCAGCAGCTTAGGTGACAGGGACATCTTACACTATGGCTACACCTTC
TRBV28	TRBJ1-2	.	TRBD1	CASSDGQVGNYGYTF	TGTGCCAGCAGCGACGGACAGGTGGGGAACTATGGCTACACCTTC
TRBV28	TRBJ1-4	.	TRBD1	CASSIRQGREKLFF	TGTGCCAGCAGTATCCGACAGGGGAGGGAAAAACTGTTTTTT
TRBV7-9	TRBJ1-1	.	.	CASTSSPGGRGAFF	TGTGCCAGCACCTCCAGCCCGGGGGGGCGAGGCGCTTTCTTT
TRBV11-3	TRBJ2-2	.	TRBD2	CASSFGGRGTGELFF	TGTGCCAGCAGCTTCGGCGGGAGAGGGACCGGGGAGCTGTTTTTT
TRBV30	TRBJ1-5	.	.	CAWSVGEHQPQHF	TGTGCCTGGAGTGTGGGAGAGCATCAGCCCCAGCATTTT
TRBV7-2	TRBJ1-2	.	.	CASSPSIGGGGYGYTF	TGTGCCAGCAGCCCTAGCATCGGCGGGGGGGGTTATGGCTACACCTTC
TRBV5-1	TRBJ2-6	.	.	CATTRGGPGANVLTF	TGCGCCACCACACGAGGGGGGCCTGGGGCCAACGTCCTGACTTTC
TRBV19	TRBJ2-1	.	.	CASRPGLTYNEQFF	TGTGCCAGTAGACCGGGACTCACCTACAATGAGCAGTTCTTC
TRBV5-6	TRBJ2-3	once	TRBD1	CASSGGQGTTDTQYF	TGTGCCAGCAGCGGGGGACAGGGTACGACAGATACGCAGTATTTT
TRBV19	TRBJ1-5	.	.	CASSGPGRGNQPQHF	TGTGCCAGTAGTGGTCCGGGGCGAGGCAATCAGCCCCAGCATTTT
TRBV28	TRBJ2-7	.	.	CASEQYPSTAPEQYF	TGTGCCAGCGAACAATACCCTAGTACCGCACCCGAGCAGTACTTC
TRBV2	TRBJ1-1	.	.	CASRRTEAFF	TGTGCCAGCAGGAGGACTGAAGCTTTCTTT
TRBV7-8	TRBJ1-2	.	.	CASSLGFGSINANYGYTF	TGTGCCAGCAGCTTAGGCTTCGGTTCGATCAACGCTAACTATGGCTACACCTTC
TRBV5-8	TRBJ2-3	.	.	CASSLDRPSYTDTQYF	TGTGCCAGCAGCCTAGATAGGCCTTCCTACACAGATACGCAGTATTTT
TRBV7-2	TRBJ1-5	.	.	CASSTGLNQPQHF	TGTGCCAGCAGCACGGGGTTGAATCAGCCCCAGCATTTT
TRBV29-1	TRBJ1-1	few	TRBD1	CSVGTGVNTEAFF	TGCAGCGTGGGGACAGGGGTAAACACTGAAGCTTTCTTT
TRBV28	TRBJ2-5	.	.	CASSPRRVGEKETQYF	TGTGCCAGCAGCCCTAGGCGTGTGGGGGAGAAGGAGACCCAGTACTTC